This TCR beta chain was captured by sequencing in a study of beta chain features in type 1 diabetes (dated by TCRdb to 2016 to 2019). As for the study more broadly: No differences in mean age, gender distribution, total cell number or subset yield were found between patients and healthy donors. The study compared the TCRB repertoires of sorted circulating CD4+ T cell subsets in recently diagnosed type 1 diabetes patients with those in matched healthy donors. Whereas all 30 or so donors provided naive and central memory subsets, regulatory and stem cell-like memory subsets were isolated from just 8 patients and roughly eight healthy donors. Across all samples, almost 110 million sorted cells were examined, and cell number per subset correlated strongly with RNA yield. The full study reports these points: Because small numbers of individuals were included in the HLA sub-analyses, any influence of HLA type on TCRB rearrangement was left unresolved. Because cDNA rather than genomic DNA was sequenced, highly expressing activated cells could have been over-represented, although no difference in activation and CD3 levels was found between groups. Patients with type 1 diabetes made fewer insertions and deleted more nucleotides at VDJ recombination sites, implying thymic rearrangement abnormalities. The naive, central memory and regulatory TCRB repertoires appeared to resemble one another more closely among patients than among healthy donors. Type 1 diabetes patients showed a moderate but significant shortening of TCRB CDR3 length in all four CD4+ subsets. PCR may preferentially amplify shorter templates, but because patient and control samples were amplified and corrected together, any resulting skew would affect both groups equally.

Remarks on this clone: Its target antigen remains unknown. The sample holds no much larger clone one base away, and base qualities are not on file.

Each donor gave one peripheral blood draw, averaging approximately 0.12 L, which was collected into heparinised tubes. Naive, central memory, regulatory and stem cell-like memory CD4+ T cells were sorted on a BD FACSAria II using a panel including CD45RO, CCR7, CD25, CD127, CD95 and CD27. All sorted populations exceeded 95% purity. PBMCs were isolated right away by Lymphoprep density gradient centrifugation and were stained directly, without culture. So that batch effects would be minimized, each experiment stained and sorted samples in pairs, pairing one healthy donor with one patient. Reading the germline V gene gives CDR1 SGHVS and CDR2 FQNEAQ. The CDR3 holds 15 amino acids from the cysteine to the phenylalanine. Just CDR3 DNA is preserved here, 45 bases in frame from base 1. Trimming removed 5 bases from V and 7 bases from J; the gene matches leave 10 bases unexplained. The High Capacity cDNA Reverse Transcription Kit was used to reverse transcribe all of the isolated RNA, meaning that expressed TCRB transcripts were what got sequenced. Deep immunoSEQ sequencing was applied to naive, central memory and regulatory T cell samples, giving an average of roughly 3.3 million total reads per sample. Sorted cells were lysed in RLT buffer, and RNA was extracted using DNase-treated RNeasy Micro or Mini kits according to cell number. To prevent cross-contamination, each cell subset was processed individually, whereas patient and healthy donor samples were processed jointly. The immunoSEQ multiplex PCR was used to amplify TCRB sequences from cDNA, generating 87-bp fragments that spanned the CDR3 region. The amplicons were sequenced using the Illumina HiSeq platform. Under the source paper's analysis protocol: Synthetic template baselines were used to correct PCR bias computationally, reads within Hamming distance 2 were collapsed, and singletons that could not be merged were discarded. Reads were aligned to IMGT to assign V, D and J genes, CDR3 length, and insertions or deletions at six rearrangement sites. Within each subset, clonotype counts were normalized to sorted cell number, after which true diversity and Gini coefficients were computed with the tcR R package. The overlap coefficient, calculated on TCRB nucleotide sequences, was used to measure repertoire sharing. Held by TCRdb, this immuneACCESS table contains in-frame sequences only and omits some clones. Under half of the omission traces to an unresolved V gene where checked; the cause of the rest is unknown. V, J and clone size were drawn from that table, and D and trimming were deduced from the DNA. In this sample the table shows about 180,000 clones, about 13% of which occur a single time. The top ten clones comprise about 0.59% of the sample.

The sequenced sample was central memory CD4+ T cells from blood. The source of this sequence is a woman aged 18-30 years in good health. The V and J segments used are TRBV7-8 and TRBJ1-4; TRBD1 agrees with 7 junctional bases. The CDR3 is CASSGFGDSGEKLFF. The DNA is as follows: TGTGCCAGCAGCGGGTTTGGGGACAGCGGTGAAAAACTGTTTTTT.